These 22 T cell receptor beta chains originate from one sample sequenced in a study of vaccination and CD4 T cells after COVID-19. No antigens are known for them. Treatment given: roughly 10-day PBMC culture with coronavirus spike peptide pools or control peptides (ViraFEST assay). Sequenced with the Oncomine TCR Beta short-read assay was DNA taken from cultured CD4+ T cells. Each CDR3 protein is one row after TCRdb ran MiXCR on the PCR reads. The table has some 17,000 distinct CDR3 sequences, around 46% seen once. The sequencing used CD4+ T cells from blood, cultured in vitro, collected after SARS-CoV-2 vaccination. The receptors shown here come from a human donor who had recovered from COVID-19.

The CDR3 protein is CASSPGLAGGAGELFF. CDR3 sequence (DNA): TGTGCCAGCAGCCCCGGACTAGCGGGAGGAGCCGGGGAGCTGTTTTTT. V gene TRBV7-7 combines with J gene TRBJ2-2; the match to TRBD2 covers 14 bases. Germline loops: CDR1 SSHAT, CDR2 FNYEAQ (reference sequence). This CDR3 comprises 16 residues. V lost 5 bases, J lost 6 bases, and 5 bases stayed unmatched.

This chain links TRBV29-1 with TRBJ2-1, with D unclear. Germline V lookup: CDR1 SQVTM, CDR2 ANQGSEA. Trimming removed 6 bases at V and 7 bases at J, with 13 bases between. CDR3 length: 12 residues. CDR3 protein: CSVQYSVNEQFF. In DNA form, the CDR3 reads TGCAGCGTCCAATATAGTGTTAATGAGCAGTTCTTC.

The V call is TRBV4-3, the J call TRBJ2-1, with no clear D. Trimming removed 0 bases at V and 0 bases at J, with 9 bases between. CDR1 LGHNA and CDR2 YSLEER come from the germline V gene. The CDR3 extends over 16 amino acids. The CDR3 nucleotides read TGCGCCAGCAGCCAAGAATACTCAAGCTCCTACAATGAGCAGTTCTTC. This gives the protein CASSQEYSSSYNEQFF.

This chain joins TRBV5-1 and TRBJ1-5; 10 bases agree with TRBD1. The ends lost 3 bases at V and 6 bases at J; junction bases unmatched: 9. The germline CDR1 and CDR2 sequences are SGHRS and YFSETQ. The CDR3 spans 16 residues. CDR3 sequence: CASSSGTGDVGQPQHF. Written as DNA, the CDR3 is TGCGCCAGCAGCTCAGGGACAGGGGACGTTGGTCAGCCCCAGCATTTT.

The chain couples TRBV6-2 or TRBV6-3 to TRBJ1-1; tentatively, D is TRBD1 (5 bases). V was cut by 6 bases and J by 0 bases, with 17 bases left in between. CDR1 and CDR2 from the germline V gene are MNHEY and SVGEGT. This CDR3 is 16 amino acids long. The DNA of the CDR3 is TGTGCCAGCAGGGACCAGGGTGGAGGGTTGAACACTGAAGCTTTCTTT. It encodes CASRDQGGGLNTEAFF.

The V call is TRBV27, the J call TRBJ2-1; TRBD2 agrees at 8 bases. After removal of 2 bases from V and 1 base from J, the junction contained 7 bases not matched to a gene. This CDR3 is built from 17 residues. Germline V gene lookup returns CDR1 MNHEY and CDR2 SMNVEV (reference sequence). In nucleotides, the CDR3 is TGTGCCAGCAGTTTAACCGAGCGGGAGCTTTCCTACAATGAGCAGTTCTTC. Translation gives CASSLTERELSYNEQFF.

V usage is TRBV4-3 and J usage is TRBJ2-3; D gene uncertain. V was shortened by 0 bases and J by 4 bases, with 8 bases between the two germline ends. Germline V gene data show CDR1 as LGHNA and CDR2 as YSLEER. The CDR3 runs 14 residues. CDR3: CASSQDQLADTQYF. DNA for the CDR3: TGCGCCAGCAGCCAAGACCAGCTTGCAGATACGCAGTATTTT.

This chain uses TRBV2 with TRBJ1-5, with unresolved D. The CDR3 extends over 15 amino acids. V was clipped by 4 bases and J by 0 bases, with 10 bases between them. Germline values: CDR1 SNHLY, CDR2 FYNNEI. DNA of the CDR3: TGTGCCAGCAGTGGGTTCCGGGATAGCAATCAGCCCCAGCATTTT. This encodes CASSGFRDSNQPQHF.

The table lists this clonotype with a few counts. The chain employs TRBV27 and TRBJ1-5, with TRBD1 matching 7 bases. The CDR3 has 14 amino acids. Germline V gives CDR1 MNHEY, CDR2 SMNVEV (reference sequence). Trimming at V came to 10 bases and at J to 0 bases, leaving 6 bases not matched to a gene. The CDR3 coding sequence is TGTGCCACCCAGGGACAGAATAGCAATCAGCCCCAGCATTTT. Encoded protein: CATQGQNSNQPQHF.

This clonotype has a handful of counts. This sequence joins TRBV20-1 and TRBJ2-5; D uncertain. Germline CDR1 and CDR2: DFQATT and SNEGSKA (reference sequence). V was trimmed by 6 bases and J by 2 bases, leaving 13 bases between them. This CDR3 region has 13 residues. In DNA form, the CDR3 reads TGCAGTGCCCTCGACCTGGTACAAGAGACCCAGTACTTC. Its protein product is CSALDLVQETQYF.

This clonotype was detected only a few times. The chain recombines TRBV20-1 with TRBJ2-1; no firm D call. The germline V gene has CDR1 DFQATT and CDR2 SNEGSKA (reference sequence). The CDR3 spans 12 residues. V dropped 6 bases and J dropped 6 bases, with 12 bases sitting between them. The CDR3 bases are TGCAGTGCCAACGATAGAGGCAATGAGCAGTTCTTC. Its translation: CSANDRGNEQFF.

The rearrangement joins TRBV7-2 to TRBJ2-5; possibly TRBD1 or TRBD2 for D (5 bases each). CDR3 length equals 15 residues. Trimming pared 3 bases from V and 5 bases from J, leaving 16 bases between. Germline V gene sequence: CDR1 SGHTA, CDR2 FQGNSA. Here the CDR3 reads CASSLTTAVGETQYF. DNA for the CDR3: TGTGCCAGCAGCTTGACGACAGCGGTGGGGGAGACCCAGTACTTC.

This clonotype was seen more than once but under ten times. This chain connects TRBV5-8 to TRBJ2-7; weak D call: TRBD2 (5 bases). CDR1 SGHTS and CDR2 YDEGEE come from the germline V gene. The CDR3 length is 13 residues. V shed 7 bases and J shed 7 bases, with 18 bases lying between them. CDR3 nucleotides: TGTGCCAGCCGTACGGGCGGGTGGAAAGAGCAGTACTTC. It encodes CASRTGGWKEQYF.

The J gene is TRBJ2-2, the V gene TRBV20-1; D possibly corresponds to TRBD2 (5 bases). The CDR3 covers 14 residues. CDR1 is DFQATT, CDR2 SNEGSKA, per germline (reference sequence). Trimming took 2 bases from V and 5 from J, leaving 12 bases between them. CDR3 sequence reads: CSARLAAGTGELFF. CDR3 nucleotides: TGCAGTGCTAGACTAGCCGCGGGTACCGGGGAGCTGTTTTTT.

This clonotype was found a few times. Relative to the germline gene, one junction end is altered; a read error may explain this. This chain uses TRBV5-1 with TRBJ2-3, with 15 bases fitting TRBD2. CDR1 and CDR2 (germline): SGHRS, YFSETQ. The CDR3 has 13 residues. CDR3 sequence reads: CASSFDGTSGRKF. Written as DNA, the CDR3 is TGCGCCAGCAGCTTTGACGGGACTAGCGGGAGGAAATTT. The full variable domain, with the rest looked up from reference TRBV5-1 and TRBJ2-3, is KAGVTQTPRYLIKTRGQQVTLSCSPISGHRSVSWYQQTPGQGLQFLFEYFSETQRNKGNFPGRFSGRQFSNSRSEMNVSTLELGDSALYLCASSFDGTSGRKFGPGTRLTVL.

The chain has TRBV27 and TRBJ2-1, with 11 bases matching TRBD2. From germline, CDR1 is MNHEY and CDR2 SMNVEV (reference sequence). J lost 12 bases, V lost 0 bases, and 13 bases had no gene match. The CDR3 runs to 17 residues. CDR3 region: CASSLSISPLAGERQFF. The CDR3 DNA reads TGTGCCAGCAGTTTATCGATTTCCCCACTAGCGGGAGAGAGGCAGTTCTTC.

This chain connects TRBV28 to TRBJ1-2; D possibly corresponds to TRBD1 (6 bases). There are 12 residues in the CDR3. Trimming took off 6 bases at V and 4 bases at J, with 9 bases between the two ends. The germline V gene has CDR1 MDHEN and CDR2 SYDVKM. CDR3 DNA sequence: TGTGCCAGCAGCCAGGGGACCTATGGCTACACCTTC. Translated, it gives CASSQGTYGYTF.

The chain carries TRBV20-1 and TRBJ1-1, with 10 nucleotides matching TRBD1. The V segment lost 5 bases and the J segment 5 bases; nucleotides outside the gene matches: 8. This CDR3 is built from 14 residues. Germline V lookup: CDR1 DFQATT, CDR2 SNEGSKA (reference sequence). CDR3 sequence: CSAPRTGGGTEAFF. CDR3 nucleotides: TGCAGTGCTCCGCGGACAGGGGGAGGGACTGAAGCTTTCTTT.

This clonotype was seen more than once but under ten times. In DNA form, the CDR3 reads TGTGCCAGCAGCTTCCGAACCCCCGATACGCAGTATTTT. Amino acids: CASSFRTPDTQYF. J is TRBJ2-3 and V is TRBV7-9, with D unresolved. Looked up from germline, CDR1 is SEHNR and CDR2 is FQNEAQ (reference sequence). Trimming removed 3 bases at V and 6 bases at J, with 10 bases between. The CDR3 has 13 residues.

This clonotype is medium-sized. The chain recombines TRBV6-2 or TRBV6-3 with TRBJ2-5; the D gene is possibly TRBD2 (5 bases). Germline lookup yields CDR1 MNHEY and CDR2 SVGEGT. Trimming cost V 2 bases and J 6 bases, with 16 bases left between them. This CDR3 is 15 amino acids long. The CDR3 loop is CASSYPSSGMKTQYF. The CDR3 region has the DNA TGTGCCAGCAGTTACCCCTCCAGCGGTATGAAGACCCAGTACTTC.

This clonotype was counted only a few times. This sequence joins TRBV4-1 and TRBJ2-1; D could derive from TRBD1 or TRBD2 (5 bases each). The CDR3 contains 15 residues. Germline-derived CDR1 and CDR2 are MGHRA and YSYEKL. V dropped 0 bases and J dropped 12 bases, with 18 bases sitting between them. The CDR3: CASSQDPGAARAQFF. As DNA, the CDR3 is TGCGCCAGCAGCCAAGATCCTGGGGCCGCGAGGGCGCAGTTCTTC.

The rearrangement links TRBV7-9 to TRBJ2-7; no definite D call. This CDR3 contains 13 residues. V shed 3 bases and J shed 2 bases, with 8 bases lying between them. Germline V lookup: CDR1 SEHNR, CDR2 FQNEAQ (reference sequence). The CDR3 loop reads CASSLQQTYEQYF. CDR3 DNA sequence: TGTGCCAGCAGCTTGCAGCAGACCTACGAGCAGTACTTC. The full variable domain, in which reference TRBV7-9 and TRBJ2-7 provide the parts outside the CDR3, is DTGVSQNPRHKITKRGQNVTFRCDPISEHNRLYWYRQTLGQGPEFLTYFQNEAQLEKSRLLSDRFSAERPKGSFSTLEIQRTEQGDSAMYLCASSLQQTYEQYFGPGTRLTVT.